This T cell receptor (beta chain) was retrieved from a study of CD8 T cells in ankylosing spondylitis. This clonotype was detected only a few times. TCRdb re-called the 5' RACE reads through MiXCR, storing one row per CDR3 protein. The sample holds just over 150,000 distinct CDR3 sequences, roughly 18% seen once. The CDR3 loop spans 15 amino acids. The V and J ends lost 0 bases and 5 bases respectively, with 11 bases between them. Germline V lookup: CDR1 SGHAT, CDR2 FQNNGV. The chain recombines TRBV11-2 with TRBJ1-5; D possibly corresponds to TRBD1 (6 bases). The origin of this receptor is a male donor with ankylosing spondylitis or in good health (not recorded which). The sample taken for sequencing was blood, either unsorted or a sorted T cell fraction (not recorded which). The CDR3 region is CASSLDGTTDQPQHF. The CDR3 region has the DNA TGTGCCAGCAGCTTAGATGGGACAACCGATCAGCCCCAGCATTTT.